Following are 13 T cell receptor beta chains from one sample sequenced in a study of blood T cell repertoires in COVID-19. TCRdb's copy holds only in-frame clones and misses some; the assay was immunoSEQ multiplex PCR. The sample includes under 150,000 clones, about four fifths of them seen just once. The sample comprised peripheral blood. The receptors were gathered from a human donor with acute or convalescent COVID-19. The donor label of this sample is uncertain.

This chain connects TRBV19 to TRBJ2-1; 8 bases align to TRBD2. Germline V gene data show CDR1 as LNHDA and CDR2 as SQIVND (reference sequence). The length of the CDR3 is 15 residues. J lost 6 bases, V lost 3 bases, and 7 bases had no gene match. CDR3 coding DNA: TGTGCCAGTAGTATTTATGGGACTAGTATCAATGAGCAGTTCTTC. Protein sequence: CASSIYGTSINEQFF.

The chain has TRBV2 and TRBJ1-5, with no clear D. V lost 4 bases and J lost 5, with 12 bases in between. Germline V gives CDR1 SNHLY, CDR2 FYNNEI. This CDR3 contains 14 residues. CDR3 bases: TGTGCCAGCAGTGCAGGTACATCTTATCAGCCCCAGCATTTT. Amino acids: CASSAGTSYQPQHF.

J is TRBJ1-1 and V is TRBV11-2; the D is unclear. This CDR3 is 14 amino acids long. V was shortened by 3 bases and J by 3 bases, with 11 bases between the two germline ends. Germline-derived CDR1 and CDR2 are SGHAT and FQNNGV. The CDR3 DNA reads as TGTGCCAGCAGCTTGCGGGGTGGGGACACTGAAGCTTTCTTT. This encodes CASSLRGGDTEAFF. Complete variable domain (other parts from reference TRBV11-2 and TRBJ1-1): EAGVAQSPRYKIIEKRQSVAFWCNPISGHATLYWYQQILGQGPKLLIQFQNNGVVDDSQLPKDRFSAERLKGVDSTLKIQPAKLEDSAVYLCASSLRGGDTEAFFGQGTRLTVV.

The V and J genes are TRBV4-1 and TRBJ2-1; 7 bases fit TRBD1. This CDR3 comprises 15 residues. J gave up 4 bases and V 1 base, and 4 bases lay outside the gene matches. Germline V lookup: CDR1 MGHRA, CDR2 YSYEKL. The CDR3 region has the DNA TGCGCCAGCAGCCAAGCGGGACAGTCATACAATGAGCAGTTCTTC. It is translated as CASSQAGQSYNEQFF.

This chain joins TRBV19 and TRBJ1-2, with 10 positions matching TRBD1. With 4 bases clipped from V and 4 bases from J, the junction kept 6 bases outside the gene matches. In germline, CDR1 is LNHDA, CDR2 SQIVND (reference sequence). The CDR3 sequence is 15 residues long. The DNA for the CDR3 is TGTGCCAGTAGTACCCTGACAGGGGGCGTCTATGGCTACACCTTC. As protein: CASSTLTGGVYGYTF.

The chain couples TRBV5-1 to TRBJ1-2; D gene ambiguous. Germline CDR1 reads SGHRS; CDR2 reads YFSETQ. The CDR3 contains 13 residues. V was shortened by 2 bases and J by 4 bases, with 9 bases between the two germline ends. The CDR3 region has the DNA TGCGCCAGCAGCTTAACCCGGGGCTATGGCTACACCTTC. It is translated as CASSLTRGYGYTF.

The chain combines TRBV4-1 with TRBJ2-2; perhaps TRBD2 as D (6 bases). CDR1 is MGHRA, CDR2 YSYEKL, per germline. Between the trimmed V and J ends, which lost 1 base and 6 bases, there was a span of 9 bases. The CDR3 contains 14 residues. The CDR3 loop is CASSQGGVSGELFF. The CDR3 DNA follows: TGCGCCAGCAGCCAAGGGGGGGTATCCGGGGAGCTGTTTTTT.

This chain connects TRBV2 to TRBJ2-1; D possibly corresponds to TRBD1 (5 bases). Trimming took off 2 bases at V and 7 bases at J, with 9 bases between the two ends. The germline CDR1 and CDR2 sequences are SNHLY and FYNNEI. CDR3 length: 13 amino acids. This chain's CDR3 is CASSEWNRNEQFF. The DNA of the CDR3 is TGTGCCAGCAGTGAATGGAACAGGAATGAGCAGTTCTTC.

This clone was detected a few times. The chain recombines TRBV11-2 with TRBJ1-1; TRBD1 might be the D (6 bases). The CDR3 totals 14 residues. V was clipped by 3 bases and J by 7 bases, with 15 bases between them. Looked up from germline, CDR1 is SGHAT and CDR2 is FQNNGV. The CDR3 nucleotides are TGTGCCAGCAGCTTGACAGGTCCTCCCAGTGAAGCTTTCTTT. It yields the protein CASSLTGPPSEAFF.

This chain uses TRBV6-5 with TRBJ1-1; tentatively, D is TRBD1 (5 bases). Germline CDR1 reads MNHEY; CDR2 reads SVGAGI. The CDR3 extends over 13 amino acids. The CDR3 DNA is TGTGCGACCAACTCCAGGGTGAACACTGAAGCTTTCTTT. Translating it yields CATNSRVNTEAFF.

The rearrangement links TRBV7-2 to TRBJ2-7; D not certain. V was shortened by 5 bases and J by 2 bases, with 10 bases between the two germline ends. The CDR3 runs to 13 residues. CDR1 and CDR2 (germline): SGHTA, FQGNSA. The chain's CDR3 is CASSPRQTYEQYF. In DNA form, the CDR3 reads TGTGCCAGCAGCCCTCGACAAACCTACGAGCAGTACTTC.

Regarding this clone: The identical CDR3 is also encoded by other nucleotide sequences in the sample. This rearrangement joins TRBV3-1 (or the pseudogene TRBV3-2) to TRBJ2-2; D not resolved. This CDR3 contains 12 residues. CDR1 and CDR2 (germline): LGHDT, YNNKEL (reference sequence). Between the trimmed V and J ends, which lost 4 bases and 3 bases, there was a span of 3 bases. Here the CDR3 DNA reads TGTGCCAGCAGCCTCTACACCGGGGAGCTGTTTTTT. Its protein is CASSLYTGELFF.

This chain joins TRBV6-5 and TRBJ1-6; weak D call: TRBD1 (5 bases). The CDR3 runs to 13 residues. CDR1 and CDR2 (germline): MNHEY, SVGAGI. Trimming stripped 5 bases from V and 6 bases from J, with 8 bases between. The CDR3, as DNA: TGTGCCAGCAGTACCGACAGTAATTCACCCCTCCACTTT. Its translation is CASSTDSNSPLHF.